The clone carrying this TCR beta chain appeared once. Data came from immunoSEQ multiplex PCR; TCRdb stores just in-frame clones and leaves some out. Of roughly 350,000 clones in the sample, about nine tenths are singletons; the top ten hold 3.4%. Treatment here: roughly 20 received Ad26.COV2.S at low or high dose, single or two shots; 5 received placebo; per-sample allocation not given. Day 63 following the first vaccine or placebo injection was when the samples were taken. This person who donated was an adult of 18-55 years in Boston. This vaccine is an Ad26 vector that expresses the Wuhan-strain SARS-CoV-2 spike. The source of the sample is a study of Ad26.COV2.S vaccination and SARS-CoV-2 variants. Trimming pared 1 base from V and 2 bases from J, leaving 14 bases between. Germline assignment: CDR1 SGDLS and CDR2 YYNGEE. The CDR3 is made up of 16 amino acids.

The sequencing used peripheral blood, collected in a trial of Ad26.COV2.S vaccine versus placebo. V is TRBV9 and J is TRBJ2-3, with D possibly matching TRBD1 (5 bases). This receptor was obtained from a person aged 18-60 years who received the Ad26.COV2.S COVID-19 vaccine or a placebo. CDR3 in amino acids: CASSVWGSGNTDTQYF. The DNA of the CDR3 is TGTGCCAGCAGCGTATGGGGCAGTGGGAACACAGATACGCAGTATTTT.